This T cell receptor (beta chain) appears in the sequencing data of a study of OX40 agonist ivuxolimab in advanced cancers. At the level of the whole study: The costimulatory receptor OX40 (CD134) was targeted by ivuxolimab, a fully human IgG2 agonistic monoclonal antibody. Intravenous ivuxolimab was administered to patients every 2 weeks at six dose levels: 0.01, 0.1, 0.3, 1.5, 3 and 10 mg/kg. Among the roughly 52 dose-escalation patients, approximately 20 had hepatocellular carcinoma, approximately 15 melanoma, 9 renal cell carcinoma and 9 head and neck cancer. A male proportion of roughly 80% and a mean age of approximately 55 years, ranging from 23 to 79, were recorded for the dose-escalation cohort. Patients were allowed to have had prior anti-PD-1, anti-PD-L1 or anti-CTLA-4 therapy, and around 41% of the dose-escalation patients had previously received checkpoint inhibitors. Partial responses occurred in three dose-escalation patients, of whom one had hepatocellular carcinoma and two had cutaneous melanoma. Peripheral TCRbeta sequencing was intended to test whether TCR sequence diversity was altered and clonal T-cell expansion was caused by ivuxolimab. The paper covers the monotherapy dose-escalation part of the phase I ivuxolimab trial, which included N ≈ 50 patients. What the work shows at the level of the full study, not this receptor alone: After ivuxolimab, CD8+ T cells had more expanded clones than CD4+ T cells on average. Clonal expansion of both CD4+ and CD8+ blood T cells was observed from baseline to week 6 at doses 0.1 to 3.0 mg/kg. Low levels of normalized T-cell clonal expansion were also seen in some patients who did not respond. In partial responders in the 0.1-3.0 mg/kg groups, normalized peripheral clonal expansion was found to be among the lowest, especially among CD8+ T cells. The antigen specificity of the clonally expanded peripheral T cells was not determined.

On this clone itself: Its antigen remains unidentified. No base quality values were provided; no much bigger clone lies one nucleotide off.

Its CDR3 holds 13 amino acids, cysteine through phenylalanine. Just CDR3 DNA is preserved here, 39 bases in frame from base 1. V was cut back by 4 bases and J by 2 bases, leaving a gap of 7 bases between them. CDR1 and CDR2, per the germline V gene, are SGHTA and FQGNSA. Patients with a history of autoimmune disease or receiving systemic immunosuppression were excluded from the trial. In every dose cohort, peripheral blood was drawn for TCR sequencing at baseline, cycle 4 day 1, and cycle 7 day 1. The samples were drawn from a first-in-human, open-label, multicenter phase I dose-escalation trial of ivuxolimab. Adults with locally advanced or metastatic head and neck squamous cell, hepatocellular, melanoma or renal cell carcinoma were enrolled in the trial. CD4+ and CD8+ T cells were sorted separately from peripheral blood before TCR sequencing. Genomic DNA was isolated from the sorted cells so that the TCRbeta CDR3 region could be sequenced. TCRbeta CDR3 regions were sequenced using the immunoSEQ Assay. The immuneACCESS repertoire file appears here via TCRdb, limited to in-frame rearrangements. These files lack a portion of the clones; in checked studies, under half of the deficit traces to unresolved V genes, and the cause of the others is not known. The sample table shows under 85,000 clones, and more than 75% are seen once. Of the sample, 0.68% is held by the ten largest clones.

The sample here was CD4+ or CD8+ T cells sorted from blood, taken in a trial of the OX40 agonist ivuxolimab. This chain joins TRBV7-2 to TRBJ2-3, with the D gene not confidently named. The receptor's source is an adult with an advanced solid tumor such as melanoma, head and neck, liver or kidney cancer. The CDR3 protein: CASSSRFTDTQYF. The base sequence is TGTGCCAGCAGCTCCCGTTTCACAGATACGCAGTATTTT.